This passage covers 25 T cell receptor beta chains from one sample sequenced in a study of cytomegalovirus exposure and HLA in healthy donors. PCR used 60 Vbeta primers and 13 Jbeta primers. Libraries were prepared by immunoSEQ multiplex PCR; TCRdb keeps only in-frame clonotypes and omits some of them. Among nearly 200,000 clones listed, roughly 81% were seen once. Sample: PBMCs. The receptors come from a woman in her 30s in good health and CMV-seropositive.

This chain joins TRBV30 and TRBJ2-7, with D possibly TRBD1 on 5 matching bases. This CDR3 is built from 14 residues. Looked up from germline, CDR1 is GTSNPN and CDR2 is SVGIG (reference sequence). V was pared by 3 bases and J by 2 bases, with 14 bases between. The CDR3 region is CAWRAQDPPYEQYF. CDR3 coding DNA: TGTGCCTGGAGGGCACAGGACCCACCCTACGAGCAGTACTTC.

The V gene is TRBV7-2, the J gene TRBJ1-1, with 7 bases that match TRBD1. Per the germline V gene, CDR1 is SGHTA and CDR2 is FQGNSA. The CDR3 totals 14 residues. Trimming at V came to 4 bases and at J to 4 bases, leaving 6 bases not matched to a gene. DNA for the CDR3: TGTGCCAGCAGCTCCCTACAGGGGACCACTGAAGCTTTCTTT. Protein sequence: CASSSLQGTTEAFF.

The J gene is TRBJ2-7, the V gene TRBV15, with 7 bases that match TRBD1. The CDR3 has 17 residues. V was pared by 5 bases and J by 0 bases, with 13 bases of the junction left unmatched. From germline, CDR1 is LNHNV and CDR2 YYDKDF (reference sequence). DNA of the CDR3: TGTGCCACCAGCTCCCTCCTTACAGGGGTCACCTCCTACGAGCAGTACTTC. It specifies CATSSLLTGVTSYEQYF.

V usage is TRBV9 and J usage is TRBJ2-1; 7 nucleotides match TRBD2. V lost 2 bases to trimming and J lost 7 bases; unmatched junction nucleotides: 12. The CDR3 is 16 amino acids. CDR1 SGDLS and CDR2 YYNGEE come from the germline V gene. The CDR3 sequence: CASSVPARGGLNEQFF. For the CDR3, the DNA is TGTGCCAGCAGCGTCCCTGCTAGGGGAGGGTTAAATGAGCAGTTCTTC.

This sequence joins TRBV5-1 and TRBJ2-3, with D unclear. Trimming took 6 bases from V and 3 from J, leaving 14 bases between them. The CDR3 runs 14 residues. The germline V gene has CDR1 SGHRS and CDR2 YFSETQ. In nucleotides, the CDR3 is TGCGCCAGCAAGGTAGACTCCCCTACAGATACGCAGTATTTT. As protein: CASKVDSPTDTQYF.

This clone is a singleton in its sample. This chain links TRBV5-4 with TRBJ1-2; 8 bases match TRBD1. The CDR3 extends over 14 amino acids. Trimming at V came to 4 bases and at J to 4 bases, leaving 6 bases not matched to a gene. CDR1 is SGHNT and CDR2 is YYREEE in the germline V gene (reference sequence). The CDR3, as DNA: TGTGCCAGCAGCACCCGGACAGGGATCTATGGCTACACCTTC. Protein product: CASSTRTGIYGYTF.

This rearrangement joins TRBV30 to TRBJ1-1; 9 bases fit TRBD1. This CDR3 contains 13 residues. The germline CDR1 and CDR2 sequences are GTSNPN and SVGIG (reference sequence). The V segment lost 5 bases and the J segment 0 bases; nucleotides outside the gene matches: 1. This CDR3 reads CAWDRGLNTEAFF. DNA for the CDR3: TGTGCCTGGGACAGGGGGTTGAACACTGAAGCTTTCTTT.

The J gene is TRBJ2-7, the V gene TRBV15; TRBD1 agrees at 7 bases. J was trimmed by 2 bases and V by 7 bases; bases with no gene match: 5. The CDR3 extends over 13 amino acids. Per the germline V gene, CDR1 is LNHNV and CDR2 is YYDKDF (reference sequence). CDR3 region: CATNGQETYEQYF. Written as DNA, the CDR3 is TGTGCCACCAACGGACAGGAGACCTACGAGCAGTACTTC.

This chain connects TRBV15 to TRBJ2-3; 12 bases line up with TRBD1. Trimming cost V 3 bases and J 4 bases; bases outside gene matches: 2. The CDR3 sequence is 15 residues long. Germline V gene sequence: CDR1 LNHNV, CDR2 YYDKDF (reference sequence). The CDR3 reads CATSSGTGGADTQYF. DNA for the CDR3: TGTGCCACCAGCAGCGGGACAGGGGGCGCAGATACGCAGTATTTT. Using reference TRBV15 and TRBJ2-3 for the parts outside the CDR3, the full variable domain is DAMVIQNPRYQVTQFGKPVTLSCSQTLNHNVMYWYQQKSSQAPKLLFHYYDKDFNNEADTPDNFQSRRPNTSFCFLDIRSPGLGDTAMYLCATSSGTGGADTQYFGPGTRLTVL.

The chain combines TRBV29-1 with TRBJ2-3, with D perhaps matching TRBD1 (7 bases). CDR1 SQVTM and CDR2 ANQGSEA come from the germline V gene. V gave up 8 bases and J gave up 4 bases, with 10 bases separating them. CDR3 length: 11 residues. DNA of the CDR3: TGCAGCACAGGGGACTCAGATACGCAGTATTTT. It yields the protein CSTGDSDTQYF.

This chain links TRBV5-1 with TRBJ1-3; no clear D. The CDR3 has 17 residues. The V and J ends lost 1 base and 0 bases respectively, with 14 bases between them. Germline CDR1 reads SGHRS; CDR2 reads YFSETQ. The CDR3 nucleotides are TGCGCCAGCAGCTTGACCCCTGGGCGAATCTCTGGAAACACCATATATTTT. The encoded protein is CASSLTPGRISGNTIYF.

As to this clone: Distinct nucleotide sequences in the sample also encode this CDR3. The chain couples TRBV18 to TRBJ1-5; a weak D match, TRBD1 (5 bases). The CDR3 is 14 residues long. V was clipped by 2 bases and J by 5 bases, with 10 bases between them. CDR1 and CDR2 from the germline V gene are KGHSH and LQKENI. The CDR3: CASSPGQGDQPQHF. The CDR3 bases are TGTGCCAGCTCACCAGGGCAGGGCGATCAGCCCCAGCATTTT.

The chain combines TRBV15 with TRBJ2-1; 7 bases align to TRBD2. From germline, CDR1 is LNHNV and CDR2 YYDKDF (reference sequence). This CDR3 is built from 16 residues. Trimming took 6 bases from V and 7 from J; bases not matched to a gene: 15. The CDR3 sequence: CATSKSGTLRWNEQFF. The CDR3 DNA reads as TGTGCCACCAGTAAAAGCGGGACTCTTCGTTGGAATGAGCAGTTCTTC.

The CDR3 region is CASSAGPYTGELFF. DNA of the CDR3: TGTGCCAGTAGTGCGGGACCATACACCGGGGAGCTGTTTTTT. V gene TRBV19 combines with J gene TRBJ2-2; the D gene is possibly TRBD2 (6 bases). Per the germline V gene, CDR1 is LNHDA and CDR2 is SQIVND (reference sequence). The V end lost 5 bases, the J end lost 3 bases, and 10 bases lay between the germline ends. This CDR3 has 14 amino acids.

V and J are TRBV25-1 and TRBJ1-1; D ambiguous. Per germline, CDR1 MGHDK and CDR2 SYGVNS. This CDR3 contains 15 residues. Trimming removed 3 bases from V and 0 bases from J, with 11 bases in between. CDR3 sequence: CASSDAGRLNTEAFF. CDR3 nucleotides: TGTGCCAGCAGTGATGCCGGCAGGTTGAACACTGAAGCTTTCTTT.

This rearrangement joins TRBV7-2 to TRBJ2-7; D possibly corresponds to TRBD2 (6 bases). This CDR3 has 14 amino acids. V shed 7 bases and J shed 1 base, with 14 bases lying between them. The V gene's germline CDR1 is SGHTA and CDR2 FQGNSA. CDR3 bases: TGTGCCAGCACCCTTAGCGGTGGGTCCTACGAGCAGTACTTC. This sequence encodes CASTLSGGSYEQYF.

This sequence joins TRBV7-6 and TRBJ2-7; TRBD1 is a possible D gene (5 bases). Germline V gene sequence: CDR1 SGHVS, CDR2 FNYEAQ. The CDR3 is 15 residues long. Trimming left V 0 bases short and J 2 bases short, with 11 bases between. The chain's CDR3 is CASSLALDSTYEQYF. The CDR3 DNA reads TGTGCCAGCAGCTTAGCCCTAGACAGTACCTACGAGCAGTACTTC.

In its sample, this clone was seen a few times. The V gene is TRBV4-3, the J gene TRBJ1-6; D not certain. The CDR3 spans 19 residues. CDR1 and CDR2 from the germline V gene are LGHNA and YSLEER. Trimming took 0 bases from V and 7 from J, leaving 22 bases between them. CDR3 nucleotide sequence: TGCGCCAGCAGCCAAGATTTTCCCCGGGGTGGAGGTACCAATTCACCCCTCCACTTT. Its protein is CASSQDFPRGGGTNSPLHF.

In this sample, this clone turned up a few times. The CDR3 DNA sequence: TGTGCCAGTAATCAGGGTCCCACCTCTGGGGCCAACGTCCTGACTTTC. Amino acids: CASNQGPTSGANVLTF. This chain joins TRBV19 and TRBJ2-6; D possibly corresponds to TRBD1 (5 bases). The V gene's germline CDR1 is LNHDA and CDR2 SQIVND (reference sequence). The length of the CDR3 is 16 residues. Trimming removed 7 bases at V and 0 bases at J, with 13 bases between.

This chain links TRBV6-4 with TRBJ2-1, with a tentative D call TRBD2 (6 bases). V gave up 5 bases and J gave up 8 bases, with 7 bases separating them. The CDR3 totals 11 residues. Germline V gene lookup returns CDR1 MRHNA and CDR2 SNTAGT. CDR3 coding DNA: TGTGCCAGCAGTAGCGGGCATGAGCAGTTCTTC. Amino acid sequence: CASSSGHEQFF.

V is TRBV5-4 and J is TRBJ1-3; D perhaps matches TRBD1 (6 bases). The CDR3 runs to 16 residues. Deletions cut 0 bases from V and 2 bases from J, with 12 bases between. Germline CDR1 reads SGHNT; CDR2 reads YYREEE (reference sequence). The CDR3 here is CASSLGAGDPGNTIYF. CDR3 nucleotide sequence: TGTGCCAGCAGCTTGGGGGCAGGGGACCCTGGAAACACCATATATTTT. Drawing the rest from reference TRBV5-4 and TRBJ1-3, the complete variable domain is ETGVTQSPTHLIKTRGQQVTLRCSSQSGHNTVSWYQQALGQGPQFIFQYYREEENGRGNFPPRFSGLQFPNYSSELNVNALELDDSALYLCASSLGAGDPGNTIYFGEGSWLTVV.

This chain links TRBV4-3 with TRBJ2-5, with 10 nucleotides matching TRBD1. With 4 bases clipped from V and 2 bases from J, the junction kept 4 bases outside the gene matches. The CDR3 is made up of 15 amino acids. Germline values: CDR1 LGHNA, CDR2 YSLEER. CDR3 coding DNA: TGCGCCAGCAGCCTGGGACAGGGGCCTCAAGAGACCCAGTACTTC. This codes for CASSLGQGPQETQYF.

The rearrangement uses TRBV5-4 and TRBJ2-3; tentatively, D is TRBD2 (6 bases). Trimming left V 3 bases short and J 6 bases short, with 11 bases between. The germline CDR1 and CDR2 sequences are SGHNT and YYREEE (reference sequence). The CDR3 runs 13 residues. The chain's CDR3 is CASSSKAGDTQYF. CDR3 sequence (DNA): TGTGCCAGCAGCTCAAAGGCGGGGGATACGCAGTATTTT. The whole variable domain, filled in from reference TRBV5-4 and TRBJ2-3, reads ETGVTQSPTHLIKTRGQQVTLRCSSQSGHNTVSWYQQALGQGPQFIFQYYREEENGRGNFPPRFSGLQFPNYSSELNVNALELDDSALYLCASSSKAGDTQYFGPGTRLTVL.

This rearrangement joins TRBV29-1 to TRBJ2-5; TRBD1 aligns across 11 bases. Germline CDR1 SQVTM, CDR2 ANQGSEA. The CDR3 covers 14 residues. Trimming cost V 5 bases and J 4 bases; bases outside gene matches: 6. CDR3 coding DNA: TGCAGCGTTTGGGACAGGGGGTCGGGAGAGACCCAGTACTTC. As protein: CSVWDRGSGETQYF.

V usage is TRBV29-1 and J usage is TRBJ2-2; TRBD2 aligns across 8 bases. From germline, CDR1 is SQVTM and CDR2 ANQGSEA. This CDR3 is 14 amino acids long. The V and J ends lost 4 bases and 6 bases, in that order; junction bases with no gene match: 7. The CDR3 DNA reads TGCAGCGTTGGGTTAGCGGGGTCTCCCGGGGAGCTGTTTTTT. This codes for CSVGLAGSPGELFF.